This T cell receptor beta chain was recorded in a study of CD8 T cells in ankylosing spondylitis (dated by TCRdb to about 2017). Study-level background: T cell receptor beta repertoires were profiled in healthy donors and ankylosing spondylitis patients so that disease-linked TCR variants could be found. In total, the full study cohort was made up of 95 to 110 healthy donors and some 26 ankylosing spondylitis patients. Peripheral blood samples were taken, and synovial fluid was additionally collected from ankylosing spondylitis patients.

Note on this clonotype: Which antigen it targets is not known. Base-call qualities are not available, and no considerably larger clone is one nucleotide away.

The paper as a whole reports these results and caveats: Blood from ankylosing spondylitis patients appeared to be characterized by a TCR beta motif composed of about eight highly homologous amino acid variants. A CD8+ phenotype was shown by the disease-linked clones, which were found at relatively low frequencies in peripheral blood. The disease-linked clones were reported as significantly enriched in matched synovial fluid samples from ankylosing spondylitis patients. Some motif variants were previously reported in synovial fluid and blood of reactive arthritis patients, suggesting common disease-initiation mechanisms.

These reads were obtained on an Illumina HiSeq 2500. TCR beta libraries were prepared by quantitative 5'-RACE with molecular barcodes. On the study's bioinformatics: To identify disease-linked TCR variants, a new computational method was used, one built on a probabilistic model of VDJ rearrangement. Using fastp at Q25 and MiXCR, TCRdb reprocessed the public reads and kept productive beta chains. Each record represents a unique CDR3 protein, reported with the most common genes and DNA among its rows. TCRdb, not the authors, supplied the V and J calls. The sample data list 150,000 to 200,000 distinct CDR3 sequences, and over 15% of these were observed just once. The ten largest clones capture 4.3% of the sample. Germline trimming: 7 bases from V, 6 bases from J; junction bases outside gene matches: 14. CDR1 SGHNT and CDR2 YENEEA are derived from the germline V gene. Including cysteine and phenylalanine, the CDR3 has 15 amino acids. Kept here is only the CDR3 DNA, which spans 45 bases and is read in frame from base 1.

The sequenced sample consisted of blood, either unsorted or a sorted T cell fraction (not recorded which). This receptor chain uses TRBV11-3 and TRBJ1-2, with 7 central nucleotides matching TRBD1. This receptor was identified in a male donor aged 10 to 30 with ankylosing spondylitis or in good health (not recorded which). Donor details come from another sample of the same person, matched by shared clones. Here is the DNA: TGTGCCAGCATGTCCTGGGACAGAAATTGGAATGGCTACACCTTC. It is translated as CASMSWDRNWNGYTF.